What follows are 22 T cell receptor beta chains derived from one specimen sequenced in a study of vaccination and CD4 T cells after COVID-19. The Oncomine TCR Beta short-read assay generated sequence data from the DNA of cultured CD4+ T cells. TCRdb reanalysed the PCR reads using MiXCR and keeps one entry per CDR3 protein. The sample has more than 4,000 distinct CDR3 sequences, less than 55% seen once; the top ten hold 43%. Treatment noted: approximately 11-day PBMC culture with coronavirus spike peptide pools or control peptides (ViraFEST assay). The antigens of these receptors remain unknown. Material: CD4+ T cells from blood, cultured in vitro. The receptors derive from a human donor who had recovered from COVID-19.

This clonotype was observed a handful of times. The rearrangement links TRBV20-1 to TRBJ2-7; 11 bases fit TRBD1. CDR1 is DFQATT and CDR2 is SNEGSKA in the germline V gene (reference sequence). The CDR3 loop spans 15 amino acids. The trim removed 5 bases at V and 5 bases at J, leaving 11 bases unmatched. The CDR3 bases are TGCAGTGCTGTCCGCCGGGACAGGGGGTCCCACGAGCAGTACTTC. Amino acid sequence: CSAVRRDRGSHEQYF.

The chain combines TRBV6-5 with TRBJ2-5; D is perhaps TRBD1 (6 bases). The CDR3 has 16 residues. Germline CDR1 MNHEY, CDR2 SVGAGI. The V end was cut by 4 bases, the J end by 2 bases, with 17 bases between. The CDR3 spells CASSLGHGAGQETQYF. The CDR3 DNA reads as TGTGCCAGCAGTTTGGGACATGGGGCAGGACAAGAGACCCAGTACTTC.

V is TRBV7-2 and J is TRBJ2-5; D not resolved. The germline CDR1 and CDR2 sequences are SGHTA and FQGNSA. The CDR3 sequence is 11 residues long. Trimming cost V 2 bases and J 2 bases, with 0 bases left between them. CDR3 DNA: TGTGCCAGCAGCTTACAAGAGACCCAGTACTTC. The encoded protein is CASSLQETQYF.

The chain employs TRBV7-2 and TRBJ1-2, with D maybe TRBD1 (5 bases). Germline CDR1 SGHTA, CDR2 FQGNSA. Trimming cost V 4 bases and J 9 bases, with 15 bases left between them. This CDR3 has 13 residues. In nucleotides, the CDR3 is TGTGCCAGCAGCTGGGACTCATTAGTACGCTACACCTTC. Its translation: CASSWDSLVRYTF.

The chain is built from TRBV18 and TRBJ2-3; D ambiguous. Germline V gene sequence: CDR1 KGHSH, CDR2 LQKENI. CDR3 size: 10 residues. V was trimmed by 5 bases and J by 7 bases, leaving 4 bases between them. CDR3 in amino acids: CASSGNTQYF. DNA of the CDR3: TGTGCCAGCTCAGGGAATACGCAGTATTTT.

V usage is TRBV6-1 and J usage is TRBJ2-1; 7 bases are shared with TRBD2. CDR1 is MNHNS, CDR2 SASEGT, per germline. The CDR3 sequence is 22 residues long. The V gene end was trimmed by 2 bases and the J gene end by 2 bases; junction bases not matched to a gene: 24. CDR3 in DNA: TGTGCCAGCAGTGAAAGGGCCCCGTCGGCTAGCGGTACCGGAGTCGCCTACAATGAGCAGTTCTTC. It encodes CASSERAPSASGTGVAYNEQFF.

The chain couples TRBV6-5 to TRBJ1-1; D remains ambiguous. V lost 2 bases to trimming and J lost 4 bases, with 14 bases between them. The CDR3 has 15 residues. Germline V gene sequence: CDR1 MNHEY, CDR2 SVGAGI. The CDR3 DNA reads as TGTGCCAGCAGTTACACCGCGTTGCGGGGCACTGAAGCTTTCTTT. It is translated as CASSYTALRGTEAFF.

The rearrangement links TRBV11-2 to TRBJ2-7; D may be TRBD1 (5 bases). Trimming took 5 bases from V and 7 from J, leaving 18 bases between them. The CDR3 length is 14 residues. In germline, CDR1 is SGHAT, CDR2 FQNNGV. Here the CDR3 DNA reads TGTGCCAGCAGCGTACGGACAAAAATCGGGGAGCAGTACTTC. Encoded protein: CASSVRTKIGEQYF.

The V and J genes are TRBV19 and TRBJ2-1; no definite D call. V gave up 2 bases and J gave up 1 base, with 9 bases separating them. This CDR3 is built from 15 residues. In germline, CDR1 is LNHDA, CDR2 SQIVND (reference sequence). The DNA for the CDR3 is TGTGCCAGTAGTATAAAGGCAATGTCCTACAATGAGCAGTTCTTC. Its protein is CASSIKAMSYNEQFF. The variable domain in full, with the rest retrieved from reference TRBV19 and TRBJ2-1, is DGGITQSPKYLFRKEGQNVTLSCEQNLNHDAMYWYRQDPGQGLRLIYYSQIVNDFQKGDIAEGYSVSREKKESFPLTVTSAQKNPTAFYLCASSIKAMSYNEQFFGPGTRLTVL.

This clonotype was picked up a small number of times. This chain links TRBV6-1 with TRBJ1-1; D remains ambiguous. The germline CDR1 and CDR2 sequences are MNHNS and SASEGT. Trimming took off 6 bases at V and 0 bases at J, with 8 bases between the two ends. The CDR3 extends over 13 amino acids. The CDR3 nucleotides are TGTGCCAGCAGCGAGATAATGAACACTGAAGCTTTCTTT. Translation: CASSEIMNTEAFF.

The V and J genes are TRBV27 and TRBJ2-1; D may be TRBD1 (5 bases). Trimming removed 3 bases from V and 6 bases from J, with 15 bases in between. The CDR3 has 15 amino acids. Germline lookup yields CDR1 MNHEY and CDR2 SMNVEV (reference sequence). Here the CDR3 reads CASSLLGVYSNEQFF. The CDR3, as DNA: TGTGCCAGCAGTTTGTTAGGGGTCTACAGCAATGAGCAGTTCTTC.

J is TRBJ2-5 and V is TRBV6-1; 9 bases are shared with TRBD2. The CDR3 is 14 residues long. The germline V gene has CDR1 MNHNS and CDR2 SASEGT. J was trimmed by 8 bases and V by 7 bases; bases with no gene match: 11. The DNA of the CDR3 is TGTGCCAGCACAGCGGCGGGAGGGGGTCGAACCCAGTACTTC. The encoded protein is CASTAAGGGRTQYF.

The V and J genes are TRBV28 and TRBJ2-7; D is ambiguous. The germline V gene encodes CDR1 MDHEN and CDR2 SYDVKM. The CDR3 loop spans 12 amino acids. Trimming cost V 1 base and J 2 bases, with 3 bases left between them. The CDR3 DNA reads TGTGCCAGCAGTTTATTTCCCTACGAGCAGTACTTC. Its translation is CASSLFPYEQYF.

This clonotype was counted a few times. This rearrangement joins TRBV7-3 to TRBJ2-3; 10 bases align to TRBD2. V shed 1 base, J shed 2 bases, and the junction held 6 bases outside the gene matches. Germline CDR1 SGHTA, CDR2 FQGTGA. This CDR3 comprises 17 residues. CDR3 loop: CASSLNSLAGITDTQYF. DNA of the CDR3: TGTGCCAGCAGCTTAAACTCACTAGCGGGGATCACAGATACGCAGTATTTT.

The chain combines TRBV28 with TRBJ1-5; TRBD1 might be the D (6 bases). Germline CDR1 and CDR2: MDHEN and SYDVKM. Trimming shortened V by 2 bases and J by 3 bases, and 11 bases separated the two germline ends. The CDR3 covers 15 residues. The CDR3 region is CASSLPRGYNQPQHF. In nucleotides, the CDR3 is TGTGCCAGCAGTTTACCGAGGGGGTACAATCAGCCCCAGCATTTT.

V usage is TRBV21-1 and J usage is TRBJ1-2. TRBV21-1 is deemed a pseudogene. This CDR3 has 16 residues. The CDR3 coding sequence is TGTGCCAGCAGCAAAGCACAGGGAGGGCGGGGGTATGGCTACACCTTC. This encodes CASSKAQGGRGYGYTF.

This clonotype appeared a few times. The genes are TRBV12-3 or TRBV12-4 and TRBJ2-7; TRBD2 agrees at 13 bases. This CDR3 region has 14 residues. The ends lost 5 bases at V and 4 bases at J; junction bases unmatched: 2. Here the CDR3 reads CASSPGLAGYEQYF. CDR3 nucleotide sequence: TGTGCCAGCAGTCCGGGACTAGCGGGGTACGAGCAGTACTTC.

The CDR3 DNA sequence: TGTGCCAGCAACCAATGGTCAGGGGCGCAGGAGACCCAGTACTTC. This encodes CASNQWSGAQETQYF. The chain couples TRBV6-2 or TRBV6-3 to TRBJ2-5; perhaps TRBD1 as D (6 bases). The V end lost 7 bases, the J end lost 5 bases, and 20 bases lay between the germline ends. The CDR3 has 15 residues. Germline V gene lookup returns CDR1 MNHEY and CDR2 SVGEGT.

V is TRBV7-9 and J is TRBJ1-1; D may be TRBD1 (5 bases). V was shortened by 5 bases and J by 0 bases, with 16 bases between the two germline ends. This CDR3 contains 16 residues. Germline lookup yields CDR1 SEHNR and CDR2 FQNEAQ (reference sequence). The CDR3: CASSERGMDMNTEAFF. Here the CDR3 DNA reads TGTGCCAGCAGCGAACGGGGGATGGACATGAACACTGAAGCTTTCTTT.

The chain combines TRBV7-9 with TRBJ1-1; no reliable D call. Germline V gene lookup returns CDR1 SEHNR and CDR2 FQNEAQ (reference sequence). V was shortened by 3 bases and J by 1 base, with 6 bases between the two germline ends. This CDR3 is 13 amino acids long. CDR3: CASSFTTNTEAFF. CDR3 nucleotides: TGTGCCAGCAGCTTTACCACGAACACTGAAGCTTTCTTT.

This clonotype is a singleton in its sample. In DNA, the CDR3 is TGTGCCTGGAGTAAGGGACAGGATAATTCACCCCTCCACTTT. Translating it yields CAWSKGQDNSPLHF. This chain connects TRBV30 to TRBJ1-6; TRBD1 matches at 8 bases. CDR3 length: 14 amino acids. J gave up 5 bases and V 2 bases, and 2 bases lay outside the gene matches. The germline CDR1 and CDR2 sequences are GTSNPN and SVGIG (reference sequence).

A few counts support this clonotype. V is TRBV12-3 or TRBV12-4 and J is TRBJ1-5; a possible D gene is TRBD1 (6 bases). V lost 8 bases and J 2 bases, leaving 7 bases between the germline ends. This CDR3 region has 12 residues. The CDR3 nucleotides read TGTGCCAGCCGACAGGGCAATCAGCCCCAGCATTTT. Translating gives CASRQGNQPQHF.